The subject of this entry is one T cell receptor beta chain. Its antigen is undetermined. V was pared by 2 bases and J by 7 bases, with 12 bases between. CDR1 is SGHAT, CDR2 FQNNGV, per germline. CDR3 length: 14 residues. The data were taken from a study of T cell repertoires in aging, cancer and after chemotherapy. Overall study results and limits: Rebound thymic output was suggested by rising median generation probability during chemotherapy in each cancer cohort.

A mixed TRB-A/B primer pool amplified rearranged TRB by multiplex touch-down PCR. TCRdb ran MiXCR on the multiplex PCR reads and lists one entry per CDR3 protein. The data hold approximately 9,600 distinct CDR3 sequences, with less than 30% observed a single time. Peripheral blood genomic DNA, not sorted cells or RNA, was the template. This sequence joins TRBV11-2 and TRBJ1-5; D unresolved. The source is a human donor in good health. The sample consisted of blood. The CDR3 sequence: CASSLLGRQQPQHF. The CDR3 bases are TGTGCCAGCAGCTTACTTGGCCGTCAGCAGCCCCAGCATTTT.